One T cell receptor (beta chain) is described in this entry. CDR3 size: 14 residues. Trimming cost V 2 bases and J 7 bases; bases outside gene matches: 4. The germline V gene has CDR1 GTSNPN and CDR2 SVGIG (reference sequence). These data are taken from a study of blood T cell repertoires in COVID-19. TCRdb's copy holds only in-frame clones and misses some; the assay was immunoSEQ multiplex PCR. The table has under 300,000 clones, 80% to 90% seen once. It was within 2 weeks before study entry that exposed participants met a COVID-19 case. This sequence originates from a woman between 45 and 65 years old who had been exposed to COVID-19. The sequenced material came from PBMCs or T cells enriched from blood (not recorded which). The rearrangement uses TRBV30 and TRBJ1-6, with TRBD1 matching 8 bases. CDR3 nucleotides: TGTGCCTGGAGTCCCCACAGGGGGAATTCACCCCTCCACTTT. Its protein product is CAWSPHRGNSPLHF.